Sequencing of this TCR beta chain was carried out in a study of technical replicates of blood from a handful of donors. This CDR3 spans 16 amino acids. J was trimmed by 3 bases and V by 5 bases; bases with no gene match: 9. CDR1 and CDR2 (germline): MNHEY, SMNVEV (reference sequence). Sequencing was performed with immunoSEQ multiplex PCR; in TCRdb, only in-frame clones are kept and a portion is missing. The table lists 15,000 or so clones, around 86% of them singletons, with approximately 13% in the top ten. The TCR originated in a human donor in good health. Sequencing was carried out using PBMCs. The V and J genes are TRBV27 and TRBJ2-3; TRBD2 agrees at 9 bases. Here the CDR3 reads CASSHSSGSSTDTQYF. As DNA, the CDR3 is TGTGCCAGCAGTCACAGTAGCGGGAGTTCGACAGATACGCAGTATTTT.